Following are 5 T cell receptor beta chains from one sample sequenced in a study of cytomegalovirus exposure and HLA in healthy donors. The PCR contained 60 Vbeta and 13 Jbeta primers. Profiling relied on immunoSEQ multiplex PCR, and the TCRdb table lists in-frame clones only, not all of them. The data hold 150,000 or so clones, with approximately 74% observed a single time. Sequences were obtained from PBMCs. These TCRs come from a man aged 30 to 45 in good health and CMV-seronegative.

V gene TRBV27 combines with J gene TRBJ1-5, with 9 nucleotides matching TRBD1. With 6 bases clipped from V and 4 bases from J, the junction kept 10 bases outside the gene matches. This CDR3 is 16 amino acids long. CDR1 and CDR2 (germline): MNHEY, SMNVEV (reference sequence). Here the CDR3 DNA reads TGTGCCAGCAGACGGACAGGGGAACTACGAAATCAGCCCCAGCATTTT. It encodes CASRRTGELRNQPQHF.

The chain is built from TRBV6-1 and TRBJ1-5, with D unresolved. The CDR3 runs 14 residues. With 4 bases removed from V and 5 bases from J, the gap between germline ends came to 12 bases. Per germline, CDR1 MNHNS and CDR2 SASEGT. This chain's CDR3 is CASSAWRVDQPQHF. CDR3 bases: TGTGCCAGCAGTGCGTGGAGGGTAGATCAGCCCCAGCATTTT.

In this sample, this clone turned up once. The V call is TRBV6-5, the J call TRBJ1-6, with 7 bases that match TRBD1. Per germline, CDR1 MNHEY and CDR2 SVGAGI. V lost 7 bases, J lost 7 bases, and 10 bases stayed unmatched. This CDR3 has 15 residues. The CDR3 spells CASKKIGTANSPLHF. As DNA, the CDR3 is TGTGCCAGCAAGAAGATCGGGACAGCGAATTCACCCCTCCACTTT.

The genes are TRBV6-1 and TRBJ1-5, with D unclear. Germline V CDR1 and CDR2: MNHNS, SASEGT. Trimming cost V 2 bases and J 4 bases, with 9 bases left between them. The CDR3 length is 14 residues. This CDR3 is CASSESGVNQPQHF. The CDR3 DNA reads TGTGCCAGCAGTGAAAGCGGTGTTAATCAGCCCCAGCATTTT.

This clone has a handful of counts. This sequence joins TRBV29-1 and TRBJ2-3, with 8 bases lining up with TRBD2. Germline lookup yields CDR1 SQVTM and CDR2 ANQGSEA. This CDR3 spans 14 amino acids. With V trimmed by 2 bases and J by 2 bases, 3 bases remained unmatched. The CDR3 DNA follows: TGCAGCGTTGAACGGGGGGGCATCACAGATACGCAGTATTTT. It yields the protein CSVERGGITDTQYF.